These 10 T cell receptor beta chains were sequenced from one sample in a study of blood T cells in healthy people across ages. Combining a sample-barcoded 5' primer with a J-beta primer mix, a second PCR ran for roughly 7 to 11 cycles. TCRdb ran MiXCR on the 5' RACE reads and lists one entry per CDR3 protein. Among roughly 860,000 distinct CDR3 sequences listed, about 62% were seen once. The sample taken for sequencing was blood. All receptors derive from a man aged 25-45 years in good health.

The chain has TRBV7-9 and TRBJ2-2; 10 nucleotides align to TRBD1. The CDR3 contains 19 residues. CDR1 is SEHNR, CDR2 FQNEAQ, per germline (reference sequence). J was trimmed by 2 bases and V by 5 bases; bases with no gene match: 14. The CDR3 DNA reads TGTGCCAGCAGCCCACGGGGACAGGGGATCCGTGCCAACACCGGGGAGCTGTTTTTT. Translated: CASSPRGQGIRANTGELFF. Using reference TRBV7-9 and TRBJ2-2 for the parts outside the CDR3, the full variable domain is DTGVSQNPRHKITKRGQNVTFRCDPISEHNRLYWYRQTLGQGPEFLTYFQNEAQLEKSRLLSDRFSAERPKGSFSTLEIQRTEQGDSAMYLCASSPRGQGIRANTGELFFGEGSRLTVL.

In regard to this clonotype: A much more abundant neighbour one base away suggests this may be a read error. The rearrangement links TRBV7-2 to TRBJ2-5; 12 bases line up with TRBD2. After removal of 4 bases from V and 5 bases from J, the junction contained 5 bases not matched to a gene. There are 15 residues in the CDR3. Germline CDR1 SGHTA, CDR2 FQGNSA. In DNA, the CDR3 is TGTGCCAGCAGCTCGACTAGCGGGGGTGTCGAGACCCAGTACTTC. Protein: CASSSTSGGVETQYF. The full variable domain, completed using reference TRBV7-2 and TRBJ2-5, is GAGVSQSPSNKVTEKGKDVELRCDPISGHTALYWYRQSLGQGLEFLIYFQGNSAPDKSGLPSDRFSAERTGGSVSTLTIQRTQQEDSAVYLCASSSTSGGVETQYFGPGTRLLVL.

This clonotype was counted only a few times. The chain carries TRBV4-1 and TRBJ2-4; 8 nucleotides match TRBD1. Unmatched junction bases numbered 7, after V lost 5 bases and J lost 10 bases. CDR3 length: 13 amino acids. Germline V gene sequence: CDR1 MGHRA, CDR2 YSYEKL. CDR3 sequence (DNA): TGCGCCAGCAGCTATGGACAGGGCGCTATTCAGTACTTC. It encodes CASSYGQGAIQYF.

This CDR3 reads CSAKAGTSGGLQETQYF. CDR3 nucleotides: TGCAGTGCCAAAGCCGGGACTAGCGGGGGCCTCCAAGAGACCCAGTACTTC. This chain joins TRBV20-1 and TRBJ2-5, with 14 bases matching TRBD2. V lost 6 bases, J lost 1 base, and 10 bases stayed unmatched. From germline, CDR1 is DFQATT and CDR2 SNEGSKA (reference sequence). The CDR3 consists of 17 residues.

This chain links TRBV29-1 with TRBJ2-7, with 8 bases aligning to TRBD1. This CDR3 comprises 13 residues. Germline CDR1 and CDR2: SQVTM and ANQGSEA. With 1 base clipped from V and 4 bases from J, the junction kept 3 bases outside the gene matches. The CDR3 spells CSVEVNRGYEQYF. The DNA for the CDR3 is TGCAGCGTTGAAGTGAACAGGGGGTACGAGCAGTACTTC.

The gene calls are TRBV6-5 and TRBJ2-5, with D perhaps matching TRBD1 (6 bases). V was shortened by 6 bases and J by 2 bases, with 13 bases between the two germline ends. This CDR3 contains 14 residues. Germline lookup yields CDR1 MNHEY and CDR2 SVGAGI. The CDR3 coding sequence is TGTGCCAGCAGGCGACAGGACAGTCAAGAGACCCAGTACTTC. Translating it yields CASRRQDSQETQYF.

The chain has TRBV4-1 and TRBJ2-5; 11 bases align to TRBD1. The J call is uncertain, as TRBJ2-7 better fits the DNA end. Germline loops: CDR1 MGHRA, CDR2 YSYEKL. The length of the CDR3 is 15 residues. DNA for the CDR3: TGCGCCAGCAGCCAAGAGGACAGGGGGCAAGACGAGCAGTACTTC. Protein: CASSQEDRGQDEQYF.

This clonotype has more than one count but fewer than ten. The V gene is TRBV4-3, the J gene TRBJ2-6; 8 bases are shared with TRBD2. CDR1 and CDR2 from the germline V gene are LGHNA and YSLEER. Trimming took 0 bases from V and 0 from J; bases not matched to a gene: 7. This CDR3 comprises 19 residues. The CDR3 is CASSQDLLAGRSGANVLTF. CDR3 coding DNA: TGCGCCAGCAGCCAAGATCTGCTAGCGGGCCGCTCTGGGGCCAACGTCCTGACTTTC.

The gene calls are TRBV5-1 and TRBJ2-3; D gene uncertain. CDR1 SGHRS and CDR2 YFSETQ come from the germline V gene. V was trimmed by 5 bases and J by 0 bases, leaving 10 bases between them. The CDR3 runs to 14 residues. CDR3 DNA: TGCGCCAGCAGAGCGAGAACGAGCACAGATACGCAGTATTTT. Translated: CASRARTSTDTQYF.

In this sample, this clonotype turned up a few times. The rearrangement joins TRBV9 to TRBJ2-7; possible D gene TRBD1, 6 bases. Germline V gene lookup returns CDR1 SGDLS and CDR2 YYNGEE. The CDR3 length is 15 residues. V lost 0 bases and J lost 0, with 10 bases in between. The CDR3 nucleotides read TGTGCCAGCAGCGTAGGGGCAGGGGACTCCTACGAGCAGTACTTC. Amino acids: CASSVGAGDSYEQYF.